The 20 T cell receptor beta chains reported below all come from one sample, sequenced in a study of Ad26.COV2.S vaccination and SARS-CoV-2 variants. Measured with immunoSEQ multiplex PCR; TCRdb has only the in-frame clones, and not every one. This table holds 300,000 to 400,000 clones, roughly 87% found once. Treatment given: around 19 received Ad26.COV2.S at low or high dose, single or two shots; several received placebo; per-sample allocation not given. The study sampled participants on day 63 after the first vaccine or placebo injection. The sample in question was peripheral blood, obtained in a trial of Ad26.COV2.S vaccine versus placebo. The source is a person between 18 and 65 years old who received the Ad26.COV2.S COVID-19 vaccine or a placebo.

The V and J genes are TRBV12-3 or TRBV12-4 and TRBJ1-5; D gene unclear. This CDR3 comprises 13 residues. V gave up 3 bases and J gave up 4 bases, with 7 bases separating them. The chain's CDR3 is CASSFERNQPQHF. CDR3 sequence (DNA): TGTGCCAGCAGTTTTGAAAGGAATCAGCCCCAGCATTTT.

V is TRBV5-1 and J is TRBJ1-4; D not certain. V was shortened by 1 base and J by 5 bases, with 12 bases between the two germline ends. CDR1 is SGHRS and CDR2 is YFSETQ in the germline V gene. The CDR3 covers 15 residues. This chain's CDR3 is CASSLIAALNEKLFF. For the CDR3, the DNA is TGCGCCAGCAGCTTGATCGCCGCGCTCAATGAAAAACTGTTTTTT.

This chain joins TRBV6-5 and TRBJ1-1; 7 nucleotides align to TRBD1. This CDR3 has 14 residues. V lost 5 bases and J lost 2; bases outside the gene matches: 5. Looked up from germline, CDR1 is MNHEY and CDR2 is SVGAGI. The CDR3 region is CASSRGTENTEAFF. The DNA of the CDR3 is TGTGCCAGCAGTCGCGGGACAGAAAACACTGAAGCTTTCTTT.

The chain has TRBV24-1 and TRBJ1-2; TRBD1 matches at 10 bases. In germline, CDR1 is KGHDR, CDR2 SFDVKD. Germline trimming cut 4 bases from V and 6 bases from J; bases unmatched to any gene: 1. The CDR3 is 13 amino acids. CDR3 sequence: CATSEGTGDGYTF. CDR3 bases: TGTGCCACCAGTGAAGGGACAGGGGATGGCTACACCTTC.

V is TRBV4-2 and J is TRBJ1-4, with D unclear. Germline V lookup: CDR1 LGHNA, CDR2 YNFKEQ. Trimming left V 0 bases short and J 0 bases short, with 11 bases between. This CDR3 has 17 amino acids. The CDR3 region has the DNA TGTGCCAGCAGCCAAGAGACAAGGACTGCAACTAATGAAAAACTGTTTTTT. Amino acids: CASSQETRTATNEKLFF.

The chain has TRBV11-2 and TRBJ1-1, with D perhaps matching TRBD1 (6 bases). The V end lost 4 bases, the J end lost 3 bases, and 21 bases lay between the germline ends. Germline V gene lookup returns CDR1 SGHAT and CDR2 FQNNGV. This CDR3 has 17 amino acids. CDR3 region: CASSSEDLTGLDTEAFF. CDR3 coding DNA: TGTGCCAGCAGCTCCGAAGATTTAACAGGGCTCGACACTGAAGCTTTCTTT.

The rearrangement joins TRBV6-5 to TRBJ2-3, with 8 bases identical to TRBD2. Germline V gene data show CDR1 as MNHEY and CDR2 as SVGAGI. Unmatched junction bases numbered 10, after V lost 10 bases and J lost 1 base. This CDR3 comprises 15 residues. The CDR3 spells CATQNPAGGTDTQYF. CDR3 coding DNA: TGTGCCACCCAGAACCCAGCGGGGGGCACAGATACGCAGTATTTT.

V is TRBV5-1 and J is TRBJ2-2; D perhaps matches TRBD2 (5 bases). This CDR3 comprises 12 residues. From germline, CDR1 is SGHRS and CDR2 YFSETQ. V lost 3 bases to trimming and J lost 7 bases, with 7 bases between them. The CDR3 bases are TGCGCCAGCAGCTCTGGAGGCGGGGAGCTGTTTTTT. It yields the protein CASSSGGGELFF.

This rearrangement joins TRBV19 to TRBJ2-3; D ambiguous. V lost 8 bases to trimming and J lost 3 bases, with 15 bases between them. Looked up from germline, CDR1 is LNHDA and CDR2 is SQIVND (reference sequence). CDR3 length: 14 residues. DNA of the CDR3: TGTGCCAGTCGGCCTCCGTTTAAGACAGATACGCAGTATTTT. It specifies CASRPPFKTDTQYF.

CDR3 nucleotides: TGTGCCAGTAGTATGGACTACAATGAGCAGTTCTTC. It yields the protein CASSMDYNEQFF. V gene TRBV19 combines with J gene TRBJ2-1; no clear D gene. The CDR3 loop spans 12 amino acids. Germline CDR1 LNHDA, CDR2 SQIVND (reference sequence). The V gene lost 3 bases and the J gene lost 3 bases, with 3 bases spanning the gap.

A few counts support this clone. CDR3 region: CASSFGREPTDTQYF. In nucleotides, the CDR3 is TGCGCCAGCAGCTTTGGTAGGGAACCCACAGATACGCAGTATTTT. V usage is TRBV5-1 and J usage is TRBJ2-3; no clear D. The CDR3 totals 15 residues. V gave up 2 bases and J gave up 2 bases, with 12 bases separating them. The germline CDR1 and CDR2 sequences are SGHRS and YFSETQ.

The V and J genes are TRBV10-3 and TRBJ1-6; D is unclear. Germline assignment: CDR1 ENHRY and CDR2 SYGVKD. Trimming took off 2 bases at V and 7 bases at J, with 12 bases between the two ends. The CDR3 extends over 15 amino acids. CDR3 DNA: TGTGCCATCAGTGAGCCGACTGGTGGGAATTCACCCCTCCACTTT. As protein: CAISEPTGGNSPLHF.

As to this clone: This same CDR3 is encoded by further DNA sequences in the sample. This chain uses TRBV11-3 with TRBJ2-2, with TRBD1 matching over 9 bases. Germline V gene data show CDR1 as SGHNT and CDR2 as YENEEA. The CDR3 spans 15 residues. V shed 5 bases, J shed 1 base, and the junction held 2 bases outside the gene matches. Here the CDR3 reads CASSPGQGNTGELFF. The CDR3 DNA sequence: TGTGCCAGCAGCCCGGGACAGGGGAACACCGGGGAGCTGTTTTTT.

The DNA of the CDR3 is TGTGCTAGTGGTCCCAGGCTGGGACAGGTAGATCAGCCCCAGCATTTT. Translated, it gives CASGPRLGQVDQPQHF. V is TRBV12-5 and J is TRBJ1-5; 8 bases fit TRBD1. Germline V gene lookup returns CDR1 LGHNT and CDR2 FRNRAP. The CDR3 has 16 amino acids. The junction had 11 bases not matched to a gene; V was cut back by 5 bases and J by 5 bases. The full variable domain, in which reference TRBV12-5 and TRBJ1-5 provide the parts outside the CDR3, is DARVTQTPRHKVTEMGQEVTMRCQPILGHNTVFWYRQTMMQGLELLAYFRNRAPLDDSGMPKDRFSAEMPDATLATLKIQPSEPRDSAVYFCASGPRLGQVDQPQHFGDGTRLSIL.

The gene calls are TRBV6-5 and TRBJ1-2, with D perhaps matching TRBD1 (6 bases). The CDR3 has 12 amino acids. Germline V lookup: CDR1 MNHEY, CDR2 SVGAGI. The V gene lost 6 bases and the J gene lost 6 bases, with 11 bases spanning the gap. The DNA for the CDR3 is TGTGCCAGCAGGGCAGGGGTCCATGGCTACACCTTC. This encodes CASRAGVHGYTF.

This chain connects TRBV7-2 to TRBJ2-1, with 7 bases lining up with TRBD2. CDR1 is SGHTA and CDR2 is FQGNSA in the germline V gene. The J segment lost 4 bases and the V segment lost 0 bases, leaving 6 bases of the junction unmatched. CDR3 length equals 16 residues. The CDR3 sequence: CASSLAGGGLYNEQFF. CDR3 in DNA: TGTGCCAGCAGCTTAGCCGGCGGGGGATTATACAATGAGCAGTTCTTC.

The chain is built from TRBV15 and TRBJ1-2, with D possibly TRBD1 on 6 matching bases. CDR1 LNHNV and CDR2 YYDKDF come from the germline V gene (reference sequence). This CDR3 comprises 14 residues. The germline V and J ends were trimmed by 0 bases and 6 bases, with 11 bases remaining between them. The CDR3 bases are TGTGCCACCAGCAGAGACCAGACAGGAGATGGCTACACCTTC. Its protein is CATSRDQTGDGYTF. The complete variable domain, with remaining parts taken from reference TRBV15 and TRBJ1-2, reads DAMVIQNPRYQVTQFGKPVTLSCSQTLNHNVMYWYQQKSSQAPKLLFHYYDKDFNNEADTPDNFQSRRPNTSFCFLDIRSPGLGDTAMYLCATSRDQTGDGYTFGSGTRLTVV.

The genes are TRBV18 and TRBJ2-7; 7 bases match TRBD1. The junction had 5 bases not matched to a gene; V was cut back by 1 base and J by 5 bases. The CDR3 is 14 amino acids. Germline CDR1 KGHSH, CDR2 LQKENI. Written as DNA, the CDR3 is TGTGCCAGCTCACCACGACAGGGTAACAACGAGCAGTACTTC. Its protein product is CASSPRQGNNEQYF.

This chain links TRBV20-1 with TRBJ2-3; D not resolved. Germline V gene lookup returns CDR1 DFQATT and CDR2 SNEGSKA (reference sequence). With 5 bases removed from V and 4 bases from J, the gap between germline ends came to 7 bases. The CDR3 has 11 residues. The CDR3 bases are TGCAGTGCTGGCCCCTCAGATACGCAGTATTTT. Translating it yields CSAGPSDTQYF.

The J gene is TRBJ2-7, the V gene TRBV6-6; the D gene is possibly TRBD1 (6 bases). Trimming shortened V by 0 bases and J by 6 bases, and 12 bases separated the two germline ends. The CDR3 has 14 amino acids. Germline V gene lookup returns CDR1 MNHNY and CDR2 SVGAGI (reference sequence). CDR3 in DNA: TGTGCCAGCAGTTACTCCACAGGGCCCGGCGAGCAGTACTTC. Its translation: CASSYSTGPGEQYF.